This TCR beta chain was identified during a study of vaccination and CD4 T cells after COVID-19. Study-wide context: Participants were vaccinated with two doses, given as either BNT162b2 or mRNA-1273 vaccine. It was a median about 100 days after diagnosis, with a range of 35 to 161, that post-COVID samples were drawn.

Treatment meaning: approximately nine-day PBMC culture with coronavirus spike peptide pools or control peptides (ViraFEST assay). ViraFEST used peptide pools to expand antigen-specific T cells before TCR sequencing. On this clonotype itself: Antigen unknown.

V lost 10 bases to trimming and J lost 9 bases; unmatched junction nucleotides: 8. This CDR3 comprises 13 residues. Per germline, CDR1 LNHDA and CDR2 SQIVND (reference sequence). Scientists ran DNA taken from cultured CD4+ T cells through the Oncomine TCR Beta short-read assay for sequencing. One entry per CDR3 protein results from TCRdb running MiXCR on the PCR reads. The data show roughly 12,000 distinct CDR3 sequences, about 61% seen once. The source was CD4+ T cells from blood, cultured in vitro, collected before SARS-CoV-2 vaccination. The clonotype comes from a human donor who had recovered from COVID-19. V gene TRBV19 combines with J gene TRBJ1-5, with 11 bases fitting TRBD1. The CDR3 region is CATQGQGDLPQHF. The CDR3 region has the DNA TGTGCCACTCAGGGACAGGGGGATTTGCCCCAGCATTTT. Variable domain in full (rest from reference TRBV19 and TRBJ1-5): DGGITQSPKYLFRKEGQNVTLSCEQNLNHDAMYWYRQDPGQGLRLIYYSQIVNDFQKGDIAEGYSVSREKKESFPLTVTSAQKNPTAFYLCATQGQGDLPQHFGDGTRLSIL.